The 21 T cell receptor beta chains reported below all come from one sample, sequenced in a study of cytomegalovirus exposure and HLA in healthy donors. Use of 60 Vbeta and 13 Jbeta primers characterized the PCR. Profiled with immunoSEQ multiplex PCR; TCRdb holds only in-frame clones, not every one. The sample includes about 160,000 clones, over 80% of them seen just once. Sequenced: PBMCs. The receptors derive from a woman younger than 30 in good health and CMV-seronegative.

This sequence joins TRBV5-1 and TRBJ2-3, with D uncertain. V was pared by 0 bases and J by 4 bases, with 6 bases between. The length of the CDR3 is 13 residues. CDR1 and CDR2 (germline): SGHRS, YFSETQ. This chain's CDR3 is CASSLAGADTQYF. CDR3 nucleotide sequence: TGCGCCAGCAGCTTGGCCGGTGCAGATACGCAGTATTTT.

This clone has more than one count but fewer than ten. The CDR3 bases are TGTGCCAGCTCCCTCAGACAGGGGAACACCGGGGAGCTGTTTTTT. It codes for CASSLRQGNTGELFF. This chain connects TRBV18 to TRBJ2-2; the match to TRBD1 covers 7 bases. CDR3 length equals 15 residues. The V gene's germline CDR1 is KGHSH and CDR2 LQKENI. J lost 1 base, V lost 6 bases, and 5 bases had no gene match. Full variable domain (missing parts from reference TRBV18 and TRBJ2-2): NAGVMQNPRHLVRRRGQEARLRCSPMKGHSHVYWYRQLPEEGLKFMVYLQKENIIDESGMPKERFSAEFPKEGPSILRIQQVVRGDSAAYFCASSLRQGNTGELFFGEGSRLTVL.

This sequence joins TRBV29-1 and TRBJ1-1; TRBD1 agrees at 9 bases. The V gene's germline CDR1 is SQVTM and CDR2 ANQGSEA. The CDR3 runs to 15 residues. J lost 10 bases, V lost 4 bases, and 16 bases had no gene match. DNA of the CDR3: TGCAGCGTTGGACGTACCGGGACAGGGTTCTTGAGAGCTTTCTTT. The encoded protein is CSVGRTGTGFLRAFF.

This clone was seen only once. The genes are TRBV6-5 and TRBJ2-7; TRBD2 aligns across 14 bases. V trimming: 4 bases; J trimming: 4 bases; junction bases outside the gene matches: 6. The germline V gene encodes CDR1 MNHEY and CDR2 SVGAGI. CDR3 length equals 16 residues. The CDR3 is CASSWTSGGSKYEQYF. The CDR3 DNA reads TGTGCCAGCAGTTGGACTAGCGGGGGGAGTAAGTACGAGCAGTACTTC.

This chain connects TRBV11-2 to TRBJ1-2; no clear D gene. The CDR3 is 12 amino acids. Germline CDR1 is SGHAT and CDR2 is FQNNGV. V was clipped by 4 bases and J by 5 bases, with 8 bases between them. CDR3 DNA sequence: TGTGCCAGCAGCTCACAGTCTTATGGCTACACCTTC. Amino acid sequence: CASSSQSYGYTF.

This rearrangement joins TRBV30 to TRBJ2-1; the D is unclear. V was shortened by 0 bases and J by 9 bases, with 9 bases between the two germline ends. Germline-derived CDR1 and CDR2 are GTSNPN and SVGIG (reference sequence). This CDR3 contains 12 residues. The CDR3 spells CAWSVLGGEQFF. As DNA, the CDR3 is TGTGCCTGGAGTGTATTAGGCGGTGAGCAGTTCTTC.

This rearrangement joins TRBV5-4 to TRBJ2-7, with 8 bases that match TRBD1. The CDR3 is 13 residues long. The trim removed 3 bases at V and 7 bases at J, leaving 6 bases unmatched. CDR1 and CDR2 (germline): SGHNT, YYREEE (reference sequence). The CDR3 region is CASSSGGSGEQYF. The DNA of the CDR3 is TGTGCCAGCAGCTCAGGGGGCTCGGGAGAGCAGTACTTC.

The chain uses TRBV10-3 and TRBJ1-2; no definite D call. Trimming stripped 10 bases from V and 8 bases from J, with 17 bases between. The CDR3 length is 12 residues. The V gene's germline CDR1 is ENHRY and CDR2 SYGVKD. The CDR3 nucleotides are TGTGCCACCCGTTCTGGACTTGAGGGCTACACCTTC. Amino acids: CATRSGLEGYTF.

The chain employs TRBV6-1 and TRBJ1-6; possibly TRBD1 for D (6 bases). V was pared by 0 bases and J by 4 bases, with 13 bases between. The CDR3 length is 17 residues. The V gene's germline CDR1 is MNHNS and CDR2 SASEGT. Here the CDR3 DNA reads TGTGCCAGCAGTGAAGCGCGCGCAGGGGCATATAATTCACCCCTCCACTTT. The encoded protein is CASSEARAGAYNSPLHF.

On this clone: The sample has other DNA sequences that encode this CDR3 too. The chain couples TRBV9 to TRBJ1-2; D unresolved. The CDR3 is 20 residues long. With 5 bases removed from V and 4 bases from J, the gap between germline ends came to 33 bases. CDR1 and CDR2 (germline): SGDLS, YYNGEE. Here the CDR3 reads CASSRADLSPVSQLAYGYTF. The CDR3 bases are TGTGCCAGCAGTCGGGCAGATCTTTCCCCCGTCTCCCAGCTAGCCTATGGCTACACCTTC.

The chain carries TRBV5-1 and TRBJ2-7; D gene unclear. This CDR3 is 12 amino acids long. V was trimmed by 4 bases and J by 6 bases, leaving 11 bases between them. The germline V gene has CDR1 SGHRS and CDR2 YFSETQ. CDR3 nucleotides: TGCGCCAGCAGCCTGCCTGGGCCCGAGCAGTACTTC. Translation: CASSLPGPEQYF.

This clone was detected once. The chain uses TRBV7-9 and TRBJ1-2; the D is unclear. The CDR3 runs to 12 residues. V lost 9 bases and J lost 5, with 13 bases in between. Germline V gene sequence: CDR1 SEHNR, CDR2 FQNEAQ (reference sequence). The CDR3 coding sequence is TGTGCCAGTGCCCTCCCGGGGTATGGCTACACCTTC. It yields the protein CASALPGYGYTF.

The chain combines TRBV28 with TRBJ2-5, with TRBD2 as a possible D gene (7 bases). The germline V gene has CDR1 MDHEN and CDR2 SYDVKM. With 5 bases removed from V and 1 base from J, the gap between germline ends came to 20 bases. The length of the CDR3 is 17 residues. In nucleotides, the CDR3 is TGTGCCAGCAGTCTCTCCTCTTGGGGGGGGCTCCAAGAGACCCAGTACTTC. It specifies CASSLSSWGGLQETQYF.

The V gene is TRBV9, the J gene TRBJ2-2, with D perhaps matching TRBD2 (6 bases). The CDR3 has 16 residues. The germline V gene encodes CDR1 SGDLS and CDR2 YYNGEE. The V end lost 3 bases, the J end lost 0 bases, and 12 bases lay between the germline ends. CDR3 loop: CASSAAGTSNTGELFF. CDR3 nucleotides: TGTGCCAGCAGCGCCGCCGGGACTTCGAACACCGGGGAGCTGTTTTTT.

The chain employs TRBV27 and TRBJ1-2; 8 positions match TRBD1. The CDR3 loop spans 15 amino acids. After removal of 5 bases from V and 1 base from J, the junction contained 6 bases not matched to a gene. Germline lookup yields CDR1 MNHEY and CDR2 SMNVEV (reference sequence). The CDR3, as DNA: TGTGCCAGCAGTCGGACAGGGAACGGTAACTATGGCTACACCTTC. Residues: CASSRTGNGNYGYTF.

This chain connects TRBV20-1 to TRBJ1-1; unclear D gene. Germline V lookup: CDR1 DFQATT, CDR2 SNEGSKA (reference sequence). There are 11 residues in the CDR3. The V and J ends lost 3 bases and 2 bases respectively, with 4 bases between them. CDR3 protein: CSASYNTEAFF. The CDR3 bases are TGCAGTGCTAGCTACAACACTGAAGCTTTCTTT.

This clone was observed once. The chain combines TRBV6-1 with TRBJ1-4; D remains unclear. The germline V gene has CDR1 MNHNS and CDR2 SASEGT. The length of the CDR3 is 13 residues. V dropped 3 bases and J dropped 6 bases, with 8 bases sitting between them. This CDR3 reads CASSERLHEKLFF. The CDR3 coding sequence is TGTGCCAGCAGTGAGAGGCTGCATGAAAAACTGTTTTTT.

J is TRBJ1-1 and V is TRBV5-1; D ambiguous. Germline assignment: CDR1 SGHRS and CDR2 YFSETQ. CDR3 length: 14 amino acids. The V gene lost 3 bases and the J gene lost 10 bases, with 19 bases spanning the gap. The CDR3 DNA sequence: TGCGCCAGCAGCTCTGATGGGGTCGATCGGGGAGCTTTCTTT. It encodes CASSSDGVDRGAFF.

In nucleotides, the CDR3 is TGTGCCATCAGTGCGCTGGTCGCGTCCTACGAGCAGTACTTC. Amino acid sequence: CAISALVASYEQYF. This chain joins TRBV10-3 and TRBJ2-7; D uncertain. The germline V gene has CDR1 ENHRY and CDR2 SYGVKD. Trimming took off 4 bases at V and 1 base at J, with 11 bases between the two ends. This CDR3 comprises 14 residues.

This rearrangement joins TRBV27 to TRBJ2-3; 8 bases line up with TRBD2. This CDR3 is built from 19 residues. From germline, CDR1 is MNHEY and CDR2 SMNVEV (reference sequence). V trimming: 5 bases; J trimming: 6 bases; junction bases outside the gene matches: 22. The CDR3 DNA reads TGTGCCAGCAGTCCCACTCGACTTTCTCGGCGGGGGGCTGTGGATACGCAGTATTTT. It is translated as CASSPTRLSRRGAVDTQYF.

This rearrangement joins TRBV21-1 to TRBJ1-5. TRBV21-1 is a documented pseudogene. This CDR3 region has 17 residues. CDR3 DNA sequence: TGTGCCAGCAGCAAAGATTACCCCCCGGGAAACAATCAGCCCCAGCATTTT. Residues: CASSKDYPPGNNQPQHF.